This entry describes one T cell receptor beta chain. Other DNA sequences in this sample translate to the same CDR3. This entry is derived from a study of shared clonotypes between healthy human individuals. The data were produced by immunoSEQ multiplex PCR, yet TCRdb's version contains in-frame clones alone and is incomplete. The sample has about 2.4 million clones, over 85% seen once. The CDR3 consists of 11 residues. Germline V lookup: CDR1 SQVTM, CDR2 ANQGSEA. Trimming removed 3 bases at V and 6 bases at J, with 7 bases between. The chain couples TRBV29-1 to TRBJ2-3; D not certain. The sequence was obtained from a man aged 18 to 29 in good health. The sequencing input was naive CD4+ T cells sorted from blood. Stated subset: CD45RA+ positively selected. The CDR3 nucleotides are TGCAGCGTTGAGCCTAAGGATACGCAGTATTTT. Amino acid sequence: CSVEPKDTQYF.